This entry describes one T cell receptor (beta chain). The protocol was immunoSEQ multiplex PCR, while the TCRdb copy is restricted to in-frame clones and leaves out a portion. In the table there are 30,000 to 35,000 clones, approximately 82% of which are singletons. The junction had 11 bases not matched to a gene; V was cut back by 3 bases and J by 5 bases. Germline lookup yields CDR1 SQVTM and CDR2 ANQGSEA. CDR3 length equals 16 residues. Specified treatment: randomized to nivolumab then ipilimumab (arm A) or the reverse (arm B). PBMC sorting kept live CD3+CD8+ cells without CD19 or CD56. This record comes from a study of sequential checkpoint blockade in melanoma.

V and J are TRBV29-1 and TRBJ2-2; 8 nucleotides match TRBD2. This clonotype was obtained from a human donor with melanoma. The sample was CD8+ T cells sorted from blood (inferred from file names), taken from a patient given nivolumab and ipilimumab in sequence. The DNA for the CDR3 is TGCAGCGTTGAGACTCGACGGGAGGGAGGGACCGGGGAGCTGTTTTTT. Protein sequence: CSVETRREGGTGELFF.